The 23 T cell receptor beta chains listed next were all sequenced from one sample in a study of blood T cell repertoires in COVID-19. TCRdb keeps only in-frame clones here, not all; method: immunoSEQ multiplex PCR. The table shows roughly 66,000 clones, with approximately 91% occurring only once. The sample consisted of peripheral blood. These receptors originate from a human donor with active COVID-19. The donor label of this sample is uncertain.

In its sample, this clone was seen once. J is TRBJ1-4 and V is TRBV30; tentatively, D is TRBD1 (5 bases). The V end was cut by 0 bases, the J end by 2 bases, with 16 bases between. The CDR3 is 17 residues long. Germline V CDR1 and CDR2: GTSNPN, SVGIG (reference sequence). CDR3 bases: TGTGCCTGGAGTGTTGCGCGGGGGGTGGTGACTAATGAAAAACTGTTTTTT. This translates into CAWSVARGVVTNEKLFF.

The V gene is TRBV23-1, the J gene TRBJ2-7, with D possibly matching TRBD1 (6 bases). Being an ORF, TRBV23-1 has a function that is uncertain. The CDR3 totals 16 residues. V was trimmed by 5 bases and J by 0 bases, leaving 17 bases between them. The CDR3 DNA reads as TGCGCCAGCAGTTCTTCAGAGGCAGGGGCCTCCTACGAGCAGTACTTC. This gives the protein CASSSSEAGASYEQYF.

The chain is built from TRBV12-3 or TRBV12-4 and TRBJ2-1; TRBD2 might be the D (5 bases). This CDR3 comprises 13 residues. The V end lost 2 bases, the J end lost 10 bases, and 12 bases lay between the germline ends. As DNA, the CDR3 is TGTGCCAGCAGTTTATTCGGGGTGGGGGAGCAGTTCTTC. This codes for CASSLFGVGEQFF.

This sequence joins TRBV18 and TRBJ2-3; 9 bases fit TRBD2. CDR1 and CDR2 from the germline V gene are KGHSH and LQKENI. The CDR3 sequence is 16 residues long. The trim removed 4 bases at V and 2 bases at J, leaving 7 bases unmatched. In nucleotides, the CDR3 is TGTGCCAGCTCACTGCGAACTAGCGGGTTCACAGATACGCAGTATTTT. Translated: CASSLRTSGFTDTQYF. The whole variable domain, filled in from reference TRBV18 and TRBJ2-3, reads NAGVMQNPRHLVRRRGQEARLRCSPMKGHSHVYWYRQLPEEGLKFMVYLQKENIIDESGMPKERFSAEFPKEGPSILRIQQVVRGDSAAYFCASSLRTSGFTDTQYFGPGTRLTVL.

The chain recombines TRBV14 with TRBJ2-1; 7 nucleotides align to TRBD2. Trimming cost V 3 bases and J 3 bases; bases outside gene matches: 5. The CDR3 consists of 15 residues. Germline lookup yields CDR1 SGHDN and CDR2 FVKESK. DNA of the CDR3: TGTGCCAGCAGCCAGGTTGCGGGAGTCTACAATGAGCAGTTCTTC. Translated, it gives CASSQVAGVYNEQFF.

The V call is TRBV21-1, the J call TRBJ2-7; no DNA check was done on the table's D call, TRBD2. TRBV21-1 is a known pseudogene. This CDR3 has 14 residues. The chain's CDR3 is CASSKGEGSYEQYF. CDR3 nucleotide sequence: TGTGCCAGCAGCAAAGGCGAGGGTTCCTACGAGCAGTACTTC.

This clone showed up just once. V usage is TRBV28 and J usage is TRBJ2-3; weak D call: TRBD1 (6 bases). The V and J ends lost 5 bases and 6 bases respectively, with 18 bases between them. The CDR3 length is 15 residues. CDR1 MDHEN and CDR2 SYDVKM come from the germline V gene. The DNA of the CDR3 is TGTGCCAGCAGTACCGCAGGGGCCCCTCGTGATACGCAGTATTTT. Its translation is CASSTAGAPRDTQYF.

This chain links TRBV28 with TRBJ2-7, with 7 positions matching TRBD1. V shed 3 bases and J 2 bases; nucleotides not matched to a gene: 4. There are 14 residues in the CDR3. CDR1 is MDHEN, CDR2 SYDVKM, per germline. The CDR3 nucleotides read TGTGCCAGCAGTTTTGTGCAGGGGGCCTACGAGCAGTACTTC. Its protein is CASSFVQGAYEQYF.

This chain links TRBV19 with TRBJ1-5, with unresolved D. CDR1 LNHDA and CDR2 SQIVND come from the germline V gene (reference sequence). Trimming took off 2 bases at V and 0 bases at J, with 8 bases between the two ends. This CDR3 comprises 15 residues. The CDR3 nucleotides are TGTGCCAGTAGTATAATAGACTATAGCAATCAGCCCCAGCATTTT. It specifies CASSIIDYSNQPQHF. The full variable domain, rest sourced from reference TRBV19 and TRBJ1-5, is DGGITQSPKYLFRKEGQNVTLSCEQNLNHDAMYWYRQDPGQGLRLIYYSQIVNDFQKGDIAEGYSVSREKKESFPLTVTSAQKNPTAFYLCASSIIDYSNQPQHFGDGTRLSIL.

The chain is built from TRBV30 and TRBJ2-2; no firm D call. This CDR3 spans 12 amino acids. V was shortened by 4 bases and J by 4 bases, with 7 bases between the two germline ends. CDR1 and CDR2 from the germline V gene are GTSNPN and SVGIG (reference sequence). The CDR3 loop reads CAWMGPTGELFF. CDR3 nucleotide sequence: TGTGCCTGGATGGGCCCCACCGGGGAGCTGTTTTTT.

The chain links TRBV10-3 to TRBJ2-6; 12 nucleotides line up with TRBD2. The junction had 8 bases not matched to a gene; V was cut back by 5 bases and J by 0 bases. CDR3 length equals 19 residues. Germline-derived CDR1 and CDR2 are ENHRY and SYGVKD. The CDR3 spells CAISKKGLAGPSGANVLTF. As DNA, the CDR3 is TGTGCCATCAGTAAAAAGGGACTAGCGGGCCCCTCTGGGGCCAACGTCCTGACTTTC.

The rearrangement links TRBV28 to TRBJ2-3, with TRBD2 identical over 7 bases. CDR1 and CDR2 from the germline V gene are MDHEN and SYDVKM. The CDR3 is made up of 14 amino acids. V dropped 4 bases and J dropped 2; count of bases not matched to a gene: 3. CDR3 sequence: CASSSSGPTDTQYF. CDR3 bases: TGTGCCAGCAGTTCTAGCGGCCCCACAGATACGCAGTATTTT.

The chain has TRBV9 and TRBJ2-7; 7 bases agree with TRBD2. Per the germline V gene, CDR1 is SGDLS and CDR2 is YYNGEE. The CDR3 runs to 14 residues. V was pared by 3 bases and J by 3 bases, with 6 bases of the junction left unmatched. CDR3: CASSGRGVDYEQYF. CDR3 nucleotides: TGTGCCAGCAGCGGACGGGGGGTGGACTACGAGCAGTACTTC.

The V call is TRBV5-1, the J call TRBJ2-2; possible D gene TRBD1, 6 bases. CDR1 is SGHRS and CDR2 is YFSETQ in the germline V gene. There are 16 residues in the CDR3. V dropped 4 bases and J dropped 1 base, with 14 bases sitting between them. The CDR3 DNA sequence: TGCGCCAGCAGCCTTACACAGACAGGGAACACCGGGGAGCTGTTTTTT. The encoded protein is CASSLTQTGNTGELFF.

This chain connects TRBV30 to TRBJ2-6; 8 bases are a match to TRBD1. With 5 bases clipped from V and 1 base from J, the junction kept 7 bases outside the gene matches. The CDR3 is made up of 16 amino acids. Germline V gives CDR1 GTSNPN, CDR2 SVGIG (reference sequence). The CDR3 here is CAWSWTGQSGANVLTF. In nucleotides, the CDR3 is TGTGCCTGGTCCTGGACAGGGCAGTCTGGGGCCAACGTCCTGACTTTC.

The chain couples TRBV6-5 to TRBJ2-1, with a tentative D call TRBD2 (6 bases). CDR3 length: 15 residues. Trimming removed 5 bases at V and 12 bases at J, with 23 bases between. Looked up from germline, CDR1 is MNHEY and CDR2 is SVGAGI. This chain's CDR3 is CASSTLALDESVQFF. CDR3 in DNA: TGTGCCAGCAGTACCCTAGCGCTGGATGAGAGTGTGCAGTTCTTC.

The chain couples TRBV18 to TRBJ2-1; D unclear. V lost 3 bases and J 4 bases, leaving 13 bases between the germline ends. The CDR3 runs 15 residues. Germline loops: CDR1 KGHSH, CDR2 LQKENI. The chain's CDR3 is CASSPLEILYNEQFF. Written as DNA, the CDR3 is TGTGCCAGCTCACCGCTCGAGATTTTATACAATGAGCAGTTCTTC.

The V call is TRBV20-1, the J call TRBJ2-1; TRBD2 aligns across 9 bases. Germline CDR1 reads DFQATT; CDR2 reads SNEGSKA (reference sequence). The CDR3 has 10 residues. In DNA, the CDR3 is TGCAGAAACCGGACTAGCGCACTGTTCTTC. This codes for CRNRTSALFF.

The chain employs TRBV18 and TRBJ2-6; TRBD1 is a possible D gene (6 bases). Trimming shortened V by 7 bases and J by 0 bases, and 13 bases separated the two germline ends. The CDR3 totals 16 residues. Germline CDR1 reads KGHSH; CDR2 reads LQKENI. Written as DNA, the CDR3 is TGTGCCAGCTACCAGACAGGTTACTCTGGGGCCAACGTCCTGACTTTC. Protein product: CASYQTGYSGANVLTF.

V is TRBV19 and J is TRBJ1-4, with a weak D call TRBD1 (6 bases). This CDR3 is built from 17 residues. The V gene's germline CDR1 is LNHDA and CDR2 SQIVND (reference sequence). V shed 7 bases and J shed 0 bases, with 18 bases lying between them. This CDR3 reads CASMGTRGSATNEKLFF. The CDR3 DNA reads TGTGCCAGTATGGGGACAAGAGGATCTGCAACTAATGAAAAACTGTTTTTT.

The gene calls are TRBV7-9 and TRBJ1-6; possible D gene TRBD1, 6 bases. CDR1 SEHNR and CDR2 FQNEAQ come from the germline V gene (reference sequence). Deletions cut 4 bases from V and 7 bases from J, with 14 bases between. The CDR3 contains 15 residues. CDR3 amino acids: CASSSQGASNSPLHF. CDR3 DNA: TGTGCCAGCAGCTCACAGGGAGCTTCGAATTCACCCCTCCACTTT. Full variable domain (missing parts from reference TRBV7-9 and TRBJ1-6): DTGVSQNPRHKITKRGQNVTFRCDPISEHNRLYWYRQTLGQGPEFLTYFQNEAQLEKSRLLSDRFSAERPKGSFSTLEIQRTEQGDSAMYLCASSSQGASNSPLHFGNGTRLTVT.

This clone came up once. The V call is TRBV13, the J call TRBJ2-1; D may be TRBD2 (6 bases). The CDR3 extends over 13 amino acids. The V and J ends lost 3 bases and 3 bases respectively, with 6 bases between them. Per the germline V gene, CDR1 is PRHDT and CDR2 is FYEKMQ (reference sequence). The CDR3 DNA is TGTGCCAGCAGCTTGCGGGGCTACAATGAGCAGTTCTTC. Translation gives CASSLRGYNEQFF.

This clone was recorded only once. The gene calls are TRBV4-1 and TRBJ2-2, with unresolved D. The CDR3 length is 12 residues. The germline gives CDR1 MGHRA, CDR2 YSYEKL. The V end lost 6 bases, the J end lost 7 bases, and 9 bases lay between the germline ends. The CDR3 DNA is TGCGCCAGCAGGTCTTCGGGCGGGGAGCTGTTTTTT. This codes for CASRSSGGELFF.